The 23 T cell receptor beta chains listed next were all sequenced from one sample in a study of vaccination and CD4 T cells after COVID-19. These receptors' targets are unknown. This sample's treatment: approximately nine-day PBMC culture with coronavirus spike peptide pools or control peptides (ViraFEST assay). An Oncomine TCR Beta short-read assay was used to sequence the DNA from cultured CD4+ T cells. TCRdb re-derived calls from the PCR reads in MiXCR, one entry per CDR3 protein. The data show some 3,900 distinct CDR3 sequences, about 20% seen once. Material: CD4+ T cells from blood, cultured in vitro. Receptor source: a human donor who had recovered from COVID-19.

This chain connects TRBV10-3 to TRBJ1-4, with D hard to call. Germline assignment: CDR1 ENHRY and CDR2 SYGVKD. The V and J ends lost 0 bases and 3 bases respectively, with 8 bases between them. The CDR3 has 15 residues. CDR3 in amino acids: CAISESGSANEKLFF. CDR3 nucleotides: TGTGCCATCAGTGAGTCAGGTTCCGCTAATGAAAAACTGTTTTTT.

In this sample, this clonotype is medium-sized. The chain is built from TRBV6-1 and TRBJ2-3, with D tentatively TRBD2 (6 bases). With 7 bases removed from V and 3 bases from J, the gap between germline ends came to 17 bases. CDR3 length equals 15 residues. CDR1 MNHNS and CDR2 SASEGT come from the germline V gene. CDR3 coding DNA: TGTGCCAGCACCAGTCCTAGCGACGGGACAGATACGCAGTATTTT. It translates to CASTSPSDGTDTQYF.

V is TRBV5-1 and J is TRBJ2-5; no clear D. Trimming took 4 bases from V and 5 from J, leaving 18 bases between them. Germline V gene sequence: CDR1 SGHRS, CDR2 YFSETQ. The CDR3 length is 15 residues. CDR3 in amino acids: CASSTGPPPAETQYF. Here the CDR3 DNA reads TGCGCCAGCAGCACCGGACCACCCCCCGCTGAGACCCAGTACTTC.

By sample share, this clonotype is large. The DNA for the CDR3 is TGTGCCAGCAGCGCTACTAGCACAGATACGCAGTATTTT. Protein product: CASSATSTDTQYF. This chain links TRBV12-3 or TRBV12-4 with TRBJ2-3; unclear D gene. The V end lost 6 bases, the J end lost 0 bases, and 7 bases lay between the germline ends. This CDR3 has 13 residues.

V and J are TRBV7-8 and TRBJ1-1; possible D gene TRBD1, 5 bases. This CDR3 region has 14 residues. V was shortened by 5 bases and J by 6 bases, with 16 bases between the two germline ends. Per germline, CDR1 SGHVS and CDR2 FQNEAQ. CDR3 in DNA: TGTGCCAGCAGCCCCTTCAGGGATTTCCCTGAAGCTTTCTTT. Its protein product is CASSPFRDFPEAFF.

By sample share, this clonotype is medium-sized. The chain uses TRBV2 and TRBJ1-5, with D possibly being TRBD1 (5 bases). The V and J ends lost 0 bases and 12 bases respectively, with 9 bases between them. This CDR3 has 12 amino acids. The germline gives CDR1 SNHLY, CDR2 FYNNEI. As DNA, the CDR3 is TGTGCCAGCAGTGAAGCATCGGGACTCCAGCATTTT. It is translated as CASSEASGLQHF.

V gene TRBV11-2 combines with J gene TRBJ2-3; the D is unclear. With 5 bases removed from V and 3 bases from J, the gap between germline ends came to 24 bases. The V gene's germline CDR1 is SGHAT and CDR2 FQNNGV. The CDR3 extends over 18 amino acids. CDR3 sequence (DNA): TGTGCCAGCAGCAGCAGCTTTCAATTCGTGTCGCCGACAGATACGCAGTATTTT. As protein: CASSSSFQFVSPTDTQYF.

This sequence joins TRBV7-2 and TRBJ1-2; D is ambiguous. Trimming took 5 bases from V and 6 from J, leaving 13 bases between them. CDR1 and CDR2 (germline): SGHTA, FQGNSA. There are 13 residues in the CDR3. CDR3 residues: CASSLLIKDGYTF. The CDR3 nucleotides are TGTGCCAGCAGCCTTCTAATAAAGGATGGCTACACCTTC.

V gene TRBV20-1 combines with J gene TRBJ2-1; tentative D call: TRBD2 (6 bases). Trimming cost V 7 bases and J 5 bases, with 15 bases left between them. The CDR3 totals 13 residues. The V gene's germline CDR1 is DFQATT and CDR2 SNEGSKA (reference sequence). This CDR3 is CSGMGGSNNEQFF. Written as DNA, the CDR3 is TGCAGTGGGATGGGGGGTAGCAACAATGAGCAGTTCTTC.

A few counts support this clonotype. The rearrangement uses TRBV6-1 and TRBJ2-2, with TRBD2 as a possible D gene (7 bases). Trimming cost V 7 bases and J 5 bases, with 17 bases left between them. CDR3 length equals 15 residues. Germline CDR1 is MNHNS and CDR2 is SASEGT. The DNA for the CDR3 is TGTGCCAGCATCGGAAGGGGGGGAGGGACCGGGGAGCTGTTTTTT. This codes for CASIGRGGGTGELFF.

The V and J genes are TRBV10-1 and TRBJ1-5; D not certain. V dropped 4 bases and J dropped 4 bases, with 8 bases sitting between them. The CDR3 consists of 13 residues. Germline CDR1 and CDR2: WNHNN and SYGVQD (reference sequence). CDR3 residues: CASSGAPNQPQHF. In nucleotides, the CDR3 is TGCGCCAGCAGTGGAGCCCCAAATCAGCCCCAGCATTTT.

The chain employs TRBV9 and TRBJ2-1, with TRBD2 matching over 10 bases. Trimming at V came to 2 bases and at J to 4 bases, leaving 6 bases not matched to a gene. CDR1 and CDR2 from the germline V gene are SGDLS and YYNGEE. The CDR3 extends over 16 amino acids. CDR3 bases: TGTGCCAGCAGCGTCCAATCGACTAGCGGGTACAATGAGCAGTTCTTC. It codes for CASSVQSTSGYNEQFF.

The V call is TRBV20-1, the J call TRBJ1-1, with D unclear. The CDR3 runs to 11 residues. V was pared by 2 bases and J by 1 base, with 2 bases between. Per the germline V gene, CDR1 is DFQATT and CDR2 is SNEGSKA (reference sequence). The CDR3 loop is CSARQNTEAFF. The CDR3 DNA reads as TGCAGTGCTAGACAGAACACTGAAGCTTTCTTT.

The gene calls are TRBV12-3 or TRBV12-4 and TRBJ2-2; D is uncertain. The CDR3 spans 14 residues. Trimming left V 3 bases short and J 6 bases short, with 11 bases between. DNA of the CDR3: TGTGCCAGCAGTTTTAGGGCCACCGCCGGGGAGCTGTTTTTT. Its translation is CASSFRATAGELFF.

The chain combines TRBV24-1 with TRBJ1-2; possibly TRBD1 for D (5 bases). The germline CDR1 and CDR2 sequences are KGHDR and SFDVKD. The CDR3 runs 11 residues. V was clipped by 9 bases and J by 8 bases, with 12 bases between them. CDR3 loop: CATGQGIGYTF. The DNA of the CDR3 is TGTGCCACCGGGCAGGGAATAGGCTACACCTTC.

With regard to this clonotype: Germline is not matched at one junction end, which may reflect a read error. V is TRBV11-2 and J is TRBJ1-1; D gene uncertain. CDR3 length: 14 residues. CDR1 is SGHAT and CDR2 is FQNNGV in the germline V gene. The CDR3 sequence: CASSPRTGNPEAFF. The CDR3 region has the DNA TGTGCCAGCAGCCCCCGGACGGGGAACCCTGAAGCTTTCTTT.

This clonotype qualifies as large. The chain uses TRBV6-1 and TRBJ1-3; a possible D gene is TRBD1 (5 bases). CDR1 MNHNS and CDR2 SASEGT come from the germline V gene. The ends were cut back, 4 bases at V and 3 bases at J, with 13 bases in the middle. The CDR3 totals 15 residues. The CDR3 DNA reads TGTGCCAGCAGTGGGGGCAGGGAAGGTGGAAACACCATATATTTT. Amino acids: CASSGGREGGNTIYF.

This chain connects TRBV2 to TRBJ1-6; D perhaps matches TRBD1 (6 bases). Germline V gives CDR1 SNHLY, CDR2 FYNNEI. Between the trimmed V and J ends, which lost 6 bases and 9 bases, there was a span of 21 bases. The CDR3 runs to 16 residues. As DNA, the CDR3 is TGTGCCAGCAGCCTAGGGGGGACATCGGTTGGTTCACCCCTCCACTTT. Translation: CASSLGGTSVGSPLHF. The variable domain in full, completed from reference TRBV2 and TRBJ1-6, reads EPEVTQTPSHQVTQMGQEVILRCVPISNHLYFYWYRQILGQKVEFLVSFYNNEISEKSEIFDDQFSVERPDGSNFTLKIRSTKLEDSAMYFCASSLGGTSVGSPLHFGNGTRLTVT.

This clonotype was seen a handful of times. This chain joins TRBV12-1 and TRBJ2-3; TRBD1, the table's D call, lacks a check against the DNA. TRBV12-1 is shown as a pseudogene. The CDR3 is made up of 16 amino acids. Written as DNA, the CDR3 is TGTGCCAGCAGCTTTCTTCGGGGCCGAAGCACAGATACGCAGTATTTT. Residues: CASSFLRGRSTDTQYF.

Only a few counts were recorded for this clonotype. The chain recombines TRBV7-9 with TRBJ2-7; either TRBD1 or TRBD2 may supply D (5 bases each). The CDR3 totals 15 residues. The ends were cut back, 0 bases at V and 0 bases at J, with 9 bases in the middle. CDR1 and CDR2 from the germline V gene are SEHNR and FQNEAQ (reference sequence). The CDR3 coding sequence is TGTGCCAGCAGCTTAGCGGGACGATTCTCCTACGAGCAGTACTTC. Translating it yields CASSLAGRFSYEQYF.

This chain connects TRBV5-8 to TRBJ1-2; tentatively, D is TRBD1 (6 bases). Trimming pared 6 bases from V and 4 bases from J, leaving 19 bases between. Germline values: CDR1 SGHTS, CDR2 YDEGEE. CDR3 size: 15 residues. CDR3 nucleotides: TGTGCCAGCACCCTCCGCCCCGGGGGGCTCTATGGCTACACCTTC. Protein sequence: CASTLRPGGLYGYTF.

The rearrangement uses TRBV6-5 and TRBJ1-2; maybe TRBD1 (5 bases). The germline V gene has CDR1 MNHEY and CDR2 SVGAGI. The CDR3 totals 17 residues. Trimming shortened V by 0 bases and J by 4 bases, and 18 bases separated the two germline ends. CDR3 loop: CASSYSGGQGFSYGYTF. In nucleotides, the CDR3 is TGTGCCAGCAGTTACTCAGGCGGGCAGGGATTCAGCTATGGCTACACCTTC.

As regards this clonotype: With a much larger clone just one base away, this may be a read error. The J gene is TRBJ1-2, the V gene TRBV5-6; 8 nucleotides align to TRBD1. Germline-derived CDR1 and CDR2 are SGHDT and YYEEEE. This CDR3 comprises 13 residues. The chain's CDR3 is CAGSWTGNYGYTF. The DNA for the CDR3 is TGTGCCGGCAGTTGGACAGGGAACTATGGCTACACCTTC.